Below, 24 T cell receptor beta chains from the same sample are listed, as sequenced in a study of control samples from healthy donors and cancer patients. Data came from immunoSEQ multiplex PCR; TCRdb stores just in-frame clones and leaves some out. The sample yields approximately 80,000 clones, approximately 91% seen once. The sample taken for sequencing was blood. The receptors derive from a woman aged 45-65 years in good health.

The J gene is TRBJ2-3, the V gene TRBV5-1, with unresolved D. V lost 0 bases and J 2 bases, leaving 16 bases between the germline ends. The CDR3 sequence is 17 residues long. Germline CDR1 SGHRS, CDR2 YFSETQ. The CDR3: CASSLAAQDLTTDTQYF. The DNA for the CDR3 is TGCGCCAGCAGCTTGGCGGCTCAGGACCTTACCACAGATACGCAGTATTTT.

As regards this clone: Relative to the germline gene, one junction end is altered; a read error may explain this. The rearrangement joins TRBV5-1 to TRBJ2-7, with D maybe TRBD2 (7 bases). Germline-derived CDR1 and CDR2 are SGHRS and YFSETQ. This CDR3 contains 15 residues. DNA of the CDR3: TGCGCCCGCAGCTTGGGGGGGGGCGGCCCCTACGAGCAGTACTTC. Translated, it gives CARSLGGGGPYEQYF.

The V call is TRBV2, the J call TRBJ2-1; D ambiguous. The CDR3 has 16 amino acids. CDR1 and CDR2 from the germline V gene are SNHLY and FYNNEI. Trimming cost V 6 bases and J 7 bases, with 22 bases left between them. The CDR3 DNA is TGTGCCAGCAGACCGGCCACGCTTGCCTCCGAGAATGAGCAGTTCTTC. This encodes CASRPATLASENEQFF.

The chain uses TRBV18 and TRBJ1-5; D unresolved. Germline lookup yields CDR1 KGHSH and CDR2 LQKENI. The CDR3 is made up of 13 amino acids. Between the trimmed V and J ends, which lost 6 bases and 0 bases, there was a span of 6 bases. CDR3 residues: CASSGDSNQPQHF. For the CDR3, the DNA is TGTGCCAGCTCTGGAGATAGCAATCAGCCCCAGCATTTT.

The chain uses TRBV7-8 and TRBJ1-4; no firm D call. The CDR3 runs 13 residues. CDR1 and CDR2 (germline): SGHVS, FQNEAQ. Trimming left V 5 bases short and J 5 bases short, with 9 bases between. For the CDR3, the DNA is TGTGCCAGCAGCCCGGCCGTAAATGAAAAACTGTTTTTT. Amino acid sequence: CASSPAVNEKLFF.

V usage is TRBV20-1 and J usage is TRBJ1-2; no clear D gene. V was trimmed by 0 bases and J by 11 bases, leaving 10 bases between them. CDR1 and CDR2 from the germline V gene are DFQATT and SNEGSKA (reference sequence). CDR3 length: 11 residues. CDR3 sequence reads: CSARDLGSYTF. In DNA, the CDR3 is TGCAGTGCTAGAGATTTGGGCAGTTACACCTTC.

This clone was seen only once. The J gene is TRBJ2-3, the V gene TRBV5-1; D is unclear. Germline V gives CDR1 SGHRS, CDR2 YFSETQ. The CDR3 has 13 residues. Trimming left V 3 bases short and J 4 bases short, with 9 bases between. CDR3 protein: CASSSIRSDTQYF. CDR3 DNA sequence: TGCGCCAGCAGCTCCATCAGATCAGATACGCAGTATTTT.

The rearrangement links TRBV7-9 to TRBJ2-7, with D possibly matching TRBD2 (7 bases). The germline gives CDR1 SEHNR, CDR2 FQNEAQ (reference sequence). This CDR3 is 15 amino acids long. The V gene lost 6 bases and the J gene lost 0 bases, with 15 bases spanning the gap. CDR3 bases: TGTGCCAGCAGTAGGGGGAGCGGGGACTCCTACGAGCAGTACTTC. As protein: CASSRGSGDSYEQYF. The variable domain in full, with the rest retrieved from reference TRBV7-9 and TRBJ2-7, is DTGVSQNPRHKITKRGQNVTFRCDPISEHNRLYWYRQTLGQGPEFLTYFQNEAQLEKSRLLSDRFSAERPKGSFSTLEIQRTEQGDSAMYLCASSRGSGDSYEQYFGPGTRLTVT.

V usage is TRBV19 and J usage is TRBJ1-5; 10 bases are shared with TRBD1. The CDR3 extends over 14 amino acids. V shed 10 bases, J shed 1 base, and the junction held 4 bases outside the gene matches. CDR1 and CDR2 (germline): LNHDA, SQIVND (reference sequence). CDR3 sequence: CATGTGDSNQPQHF. The CDR3 nucleotides are TGTGCCACAGGGACAGGGGACAGCAATCAGCCCCAGCATTTT.

The chain joins TRBV7-9 to TRBJ1-1; D remains unclear. The CDR3 has 14 residues. Germline loops: CDR1 SEHNR, CDR2 FQNEAQ (reference sequence). The ends were cut back, 6 bases at V and 4 bases at J, with 15 bases in the middle. CDR3 protein: CASSVEGIGTEAFF. The CDR3 DNA is TGTGCCAGCAGTGTTGAGGGTATTGGCACTGAAGCTTTCTTT.

The chain combines TRBV6-1 with TRBJ2-3, with TRBD2 identical over 11 bases. CDR3 size: 16 residues. Germline V lookup: CDR1 MNHNS, CDR2 SASEGT. J lost 9 bases, V lost 1 base, and 9 bases had no gene match. In nucleotides, the CDR3 is TGTGCCAGCAGTGAAGACCTAGCGGGGGGCCGGGCGACGCAGTATTTT. Its protein product is CASSEDLAGGRATQYF.

V gene TRBV21-1 combines with J gene TRBJ2-2; TRBD1, the table's D call, lacks a check against the DNA. TRBV21-1 is shown as a pseudogene. The CDR3 totals 13 residues. The CDR3 nucleotides read TGTGCCAGTATACCACAGGGGCACCGGGGAGCTGTTTTT. This translates into CASIPQGHRGAVF.

This clone was found a few times. The chain is built from TRBV2 and TRBJ2-3, with 9 positions matching TRBD2. Germline values: CDR1 SNHLY, CDR2 FYNNEI. The CDR3 covers 16 residues. V shed 5 bases and J 3 bases; nucleotides not matched to a gene: 9. CDR3 in amino acids: CASSTKRGAQTDTQYF. CDR3 DNA sequence: TGTGCCAGCAGTACTAAGCGGGGGGCCCAAACAGATACGCAGTATTTT.

The chain links TRBV19 to TRBJ2-3, with D hard to call. The V gene's germline CDR1 is LNHDA and CDR2 SQIVND (reference sequence). This CDR3 contains 14 residues. Trimming left V 2 bases short and J 0 bases short, with 6 bases between. The DNA for the CDR3 is TGTGCCAGTAGTATATTTGAAAGCACAGATACGCAGTATTTT. As protein: CASSIFESTDTQYF.

The chain joins TRBV20-1 to TRBJ2-3; D unclear. The germline V gene has CDR1 DFQATT and CDR2 SNEGSKA (reference sequence). Trimming pared 1 base from V and 1 base from J, leaving 0 bases between. CDR3 size: 11 residues. The CDR3 DNA sequence: TGCAGTGCTAGAGGCACAGATACGCAGTATTTT. Protein: CSARGTDTQYF.

This clone was seen only once. The chain joins TRBV2 to TRBJ1-4; D gene ambiguous. Trimming removed 6 bases from V and 0 bases from J, with 8 bases in between. CDR3 length equals 14 residues. Germline CDR1 reads SNHLY; CDR2 reads FYNNEI. The CDR3 nucleotides are TGTGCCAGCAGCCCATCTGCAACTAATGAAAAACTGTTTTTT. Its protein product is CASSPSATNEKLFF.

The table lists this clone with many counts. This sample includes further DNA sequences coding for the same CDR3. The V and J genes are TRBV5-1 and TRBJ2-3, with D possibly TRBD2 on 5 matching bases. This CDR3 region has 16 residues. Trimming removed 0 bases from V and 1 base from J, with 12 bases in between. Germline CDR1 is SGHRS and CDR2 is YFSETQ. CDR3 nucleotide sequence: TGCGCCAGCAGCTTGGCCAGCGGTTCCGGCACAGATACGCAGTATTTT. Amino acids: CASSLASGSGTDTQYF. The complete variable domain, with remaining parts taken from reference TRBV5-1 and TRBJ2-3, reads KAGVTQTPRYLIKTRGQQVTLSCSPISGHRSVSWYQQTPGQGLQFLFEYFSETQRNKGNFPGRFSGRQFSNSRSEMNVSTLELGDSALYLCASSLASGSGTDTQYFGPGTRLTVL.

The rearrangement uses TRBV2 and TRBJ1-5; unclear D gene. CDR3 size: 12 residues. Deletions cut 7 bases from V and 4 bases from J, with 8 bases between. Germline V gene data show CDR1 as SNHLY and CDR2 as FYNNEI. As DNA, the CDR3 is TGTGCCAGCAAGTTCCCGAATCAGCCCCAGCATTTT. Its protein product is CASKFPNQPQHF.

The CDR3 is CASSLLTSGGANEQFF. CDR3 nucleotide sequence: TGCGCCAGCAGCTTGCTGACTAGCGGGGGGGCCAATGAGCAGTTCTTC. The rearrangement joins TRBV5-1 to TRBJ2-1; 14 positions match TRBD2. The trim removed 1 base at V and 6 bases at J, leaving 3 bases unmatched. This CDR3 contains 16 residues. Germline V gene lookup returns CDR1 SGHRS and CDR2 YFSETQ.

The chain links TRBV9 to TRBJ2-3; a possible D gene is TRBD2 (6 bases). Trimming shortened V by 2 bases and J by 4 bases, and 14 bases separated the two germline ends. The germline V gene has CDR1 SGDLS and CDR2 YYNGEE. The CDR3 is made up of 15 amino acids. The CDR3 reads CASSVGLANADTQYF. CDR3 nucleotides: TGTGCCAGCAGCGTGGGGCTAGCGAACGCAGATACGCAGTATTTT.

The V and J genes are TRBV9 and TRBJ1-6; D might be TRBD1 (5 bases). Germline lookup yields CDR1 SGDLS and CDR2 YYNGEE. CDR3 length: 16 amino acids. V was cut by 4 bases and J by 5 bases, with 16 bases left in between. DNA for the CDR3: TGTGCCAGCAGCCCCCAGGGACGGGCGGATAATTCACCCCTCCACTTT. Translating gives CASSPQGRADNSPLHF.

The chain has TRBV2 and TRBJ2-2, with D tentatively TRBD1 (5 bases). The CDR3 loop spans 14 amino acids. Germline CDR1 SNHLY, CDR2 FYNNEI. The V end lost 8 bases, the J end lost 4 bases, and 14 bases lay between the germline ends. The CDR3 DNA reads TGTGCCAGCCAACTCCCAGGGTTCACCGGGGAGCTGTTTTTT. Protein: CASQLPGFTGELFF.

J is TRBJ1-2 and V is TRBV7-9; D is undetermined. CDR3 size: 14 residues. The germline V gene has CDR1 SEHNR and CDR2 FQNEAQ (reference sequence). The germline V and J ends were trimmed by 1 base and 8 bases, with 14 bases remaining between them. The CDR3 region has the DNA TGTGCCAGCAGCTTAGATAGCCGGGAGAGGGGCTACACCTTC. It specifies CASSLDSRERGYTF. Full variable domain (missing parts from reference TRBV7-9 and TRBJ1-2): DTGVSQNPRHKITKRGQNVTFRCDPISEHNRLYWYRQTLGQGPEFLTYFQNEAQLEKSRLLSDRFSAERPKGSFSTLEIQRTEQGDSAMYLCASSLDSRERGYTFGSGTRLTVV.

This clone was seen just once. The chain links TRBV5-5 to TRBJ1-3, with D uncertain. With 4 bases removed from V and 0 bases from J, the gap between germline ends came to 14 bases. Germline lookup yields CDR1 SGHKS and CDR2 YYEKEE (reference sequence). The CDR3 runs 16 residues. This CDR3 reads CASSPLPASSGNTIYF. CDR3 nucleotides: TGTGCCAGCAGCCCTCTACCAGCCAGCTCTGGAAACACCATATATTTT.